Listed here are 8 T cell receptor beta chains from one sample, sequenced in a study of blood T cell repertoires in COVID-19. Here immunoSEQ multiplex PCR was the method, and the copy in TCRdb shows in-frame clones only, minus some. Of about 86,000 clones in the sample, over 80% were seen once. Sequences were obtained from peripheral blood. These receptors came from a woman aged 80 or older with active or convalescent COVID-19.

In this sample, this clone turned up a few times. V gene TRBV27 combines with J gene TRBJ2-2; 7 bases map to TRBD1. Germline V gene lookup returns CDR1 MNHEY and CDR2 SMNVEV (reference sequence). Trimming took 6 bases from V and 6 from J; bases not matched to a gene: 13. The CDR3 sequence is 16 residues long. The CDR3 DNA sequence: TGTGCCAGCAGCTCCACTCTAAGACAGGGACCCGGGGAGCTGTTTTTT. Its protein is CASSSTLRQGPGELFF.

V usage is TRBV10-3 and J usage is TRBJ2-1, with TRBD2 matching over 15 bases. Per germline, CDR1 ENHRY and CDR2 SYGVKD. CDR3 length: 14 amino acids. V shed 10 bases, J shed 10 bases, and the junction held 8 bases outside the gene matches. The CDR3 sequence: CATRTSGRAGEQFF. The CDR3 DNA reads as TGTGCCACCCGGACTAGCGGGAGGGCCGGGGAGCAGTTCTTC.

The chain carries TRBV7-2 and TRBJ2-7, with 12 bases lining up with TRBD2. The V and J ends lost 3 bases and 7 bases, in that order; junction bases with no gene match: 7. Per the germline V gene, CDR1 is SGHTA and CDR2 is FQGNSA. This CDR3 has 15 amino acids. Here the CDR3 DNA reads TGTGCCAGCAGCTTTTGGACTAGCGGGACCACGGAGCAGTACTTC. Translating it yields CASSFWTSGTTEQYF.

The sample holds one count of this clone. The chain couples TRBV9 to TRBJ1-2; possibly TRBD1 for D (5 bases). Germline V gene data show CDR1 as SGDLS and CDR2 as YYNGEE. Trimming removed 3 bases from V and 8 bases from J, with 11 bases in between. The CDR3 covers 12 residues. Written as DNA, the CDR3 is TGTGCCAGCAGCGAATACAGGCAAGGCTACACCTTC. Its translation is CASSEYRQGYTF.

V gene TRBV6-6 combines with J gene TRBJ1-5; perhaps TRBD1 as D (5 bases). Looked up from germline, CDR1 is MNHNY and CDR2 is SVGAGI (reference sequence). This CDR3 contains 16 residues. The ends were cut back, 2 bases at V and 4 bases at J, with 15 bases in the middle. This CDR3 reads CASSYRPQGGNQPQHF. The CDR3 DNA reads as TGTGCCAGCAGTTACCGGCCCCAGGGAGGGAATCAGCCCCAGCATTTT.

This sequence joins TRBV7-9 and TRBJ2-1; 8 bases fit TRBD1. J gave up 6 bases and V 11 bases, and 12 bases lay outside the gene matches. Germline CDR1 and CDR2: SEHNR and FQNEAQ (reference sequence). CDR3 length: 14 residues. This CDR3 reads CAVPDRANPNEQFF. DNA for the CDR3: TGTGCCGTACCGGACAGGGCCAATCCCAATGAGCAGTTCTTC.

This clone turned up a few times. This chain uses TRBV4-3 with TRBJ2-1; 7 bases line up with TRBD1. V lost 0 bases to trimming and J lost 4 bases; unmatched junction nucleotides: 3. Germline V CDR1 and CDR2: LGHNA, YSLEER. This CDR3 comprises 15 residues. The CDR3 here is CASSQDVGQYNEQFF. The DNA of the CDR3 is TGCGCCAGCAGCCAAGATGTGGGACAGTACAATGAGCAGTTCTTC.

This clone was seen a single time. CDR3 in DNA: TGCGCCAGCAGCCAAGAAACAACAACTGGAAACACCATATATTTT. It codes for CASSQETTTGNTIYF. The gene calls are TRBV4-1 and TRBJ1-3; D not resolved. CDR1 is MGHRA, CDR2 YSYEKL, per germline. Trimming left V 0 bases short and J 2 bases short, with 8 bases between. The CDR3 has 15 amino acids.